This TCR beta chain was retrieved from a study of blood T cell repertoires in COVID-19. Study context: Nucleic acid was either cDNA or gDNA, and it came from T cells, B-cell-depleted T cells, or PBMCs.

The CDR3 has 13 residues. Germline V gives CDR1 GTSNPN, CDR2 SVGIG (reference sequence). J gave up 10 bases and V 4 bases, and 10 bases lay outside the gene matches. Recruitment covered about 26 US areas and drew participants whose ages spanned roughly 18 to 89 years. Allocation to cohorts depended on clinical history reported by the participants. How the authors handled the data: Cell counts per sample came from amplifying reference gene primers. The protocol was immunoSEQ multiplex PCR, while the TCRdb copy is restricted to in-frame clones and leaves out a portion. That table gives V, J and clone size, and the DNA gave D and trimming. The sample consists of over 200,000 clones, almost 85% of them appearing once.

The chain has TRBV30 and TRBJ2-1, with 7 bases that match TRBD2. The receptor was isolated from a man aged 35 to 55 who had recovered from COVID-19. Sequencing input: PBMCs or T cells enriched from blood (not recorded which). DNA of the CDR3: TGTGCCTGGACGGGACTAAGAGTTGGCGAGCAGTTCTTC. This gives the protein CAWTGLRVGEQFF.